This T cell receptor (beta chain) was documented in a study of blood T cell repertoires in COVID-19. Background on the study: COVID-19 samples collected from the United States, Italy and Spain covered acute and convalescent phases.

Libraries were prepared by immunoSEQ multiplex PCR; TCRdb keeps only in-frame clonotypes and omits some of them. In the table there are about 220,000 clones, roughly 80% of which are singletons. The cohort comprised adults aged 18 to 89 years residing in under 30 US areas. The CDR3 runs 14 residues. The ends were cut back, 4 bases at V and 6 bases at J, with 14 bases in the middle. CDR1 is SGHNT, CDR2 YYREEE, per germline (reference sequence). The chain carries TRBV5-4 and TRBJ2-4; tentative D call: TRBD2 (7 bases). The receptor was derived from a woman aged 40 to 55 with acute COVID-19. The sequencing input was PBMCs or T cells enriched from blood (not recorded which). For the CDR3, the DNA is TGTGCCAGCAGCCTAGGGGGGGGAGGAAACATTCAGTACTTC. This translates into CASSLGGGGNIQYF.